This T cell receptor beta chain comes out of a study of Ad26.COV2.S vaccination and SARS-CoV-2 variants. Study conclusions and caveats: Vaccinees and placebo recipients showed similar non-spike TCR breadth. Total T cell responses may have been underestimated by the TCR breadth and depth analyses.

Treatment noted: about 20 received Ad26.COV2.S at low or high dose, single or two shots; roughly 5 received placebo; per-sample allocation not given. Sample collection was performed on day 63 after the first vaccine or placebo injection. This table comes from immunoSEQ multiplex PCR, and its TCRdb copy is limited to in-frame clones, with some not included. The sample holds around 250,000 clones, 80% to 90% seen once. Details on this clone: Its antigen is not identified.

The source is a person between 18 and 59 years old who received the Ad26.COV2.S COVID-19 vaccine or a placebo. The sample consisted of peripheral blood, taken in a trial of Ad26.COV2.S vaccine versus placebo.

CDR3 nucleotide sequence: TGTGCCAGCAGCTCCCGGGACAGCAGCAATGAAAAACTGTTTTTT. It yields the protein CASSSRDSSNEKLFF. The chain joins TRBV14 to TRBJ1-4; 7 bases fit TRBD1. Trimming cost V 5 bases and J 5 bases; bases outside gene matches: 8. Germline CDR1 and CDR2: SGHDN and FVKESK. CDR3 size: 15 residues.